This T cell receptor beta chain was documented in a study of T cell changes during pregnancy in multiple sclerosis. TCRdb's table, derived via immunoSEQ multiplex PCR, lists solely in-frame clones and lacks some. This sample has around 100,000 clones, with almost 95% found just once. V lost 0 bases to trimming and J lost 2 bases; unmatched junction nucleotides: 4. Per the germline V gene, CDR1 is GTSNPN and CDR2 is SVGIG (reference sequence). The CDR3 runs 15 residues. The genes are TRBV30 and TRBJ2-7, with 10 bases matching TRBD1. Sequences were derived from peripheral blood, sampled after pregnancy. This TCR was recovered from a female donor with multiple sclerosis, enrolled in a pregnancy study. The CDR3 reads CAWSVLGQGAYEQYF. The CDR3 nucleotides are TGTGCCTGGAGTGTTTTAGGACAGGGGGCCTACGAGCAGTACTTC.